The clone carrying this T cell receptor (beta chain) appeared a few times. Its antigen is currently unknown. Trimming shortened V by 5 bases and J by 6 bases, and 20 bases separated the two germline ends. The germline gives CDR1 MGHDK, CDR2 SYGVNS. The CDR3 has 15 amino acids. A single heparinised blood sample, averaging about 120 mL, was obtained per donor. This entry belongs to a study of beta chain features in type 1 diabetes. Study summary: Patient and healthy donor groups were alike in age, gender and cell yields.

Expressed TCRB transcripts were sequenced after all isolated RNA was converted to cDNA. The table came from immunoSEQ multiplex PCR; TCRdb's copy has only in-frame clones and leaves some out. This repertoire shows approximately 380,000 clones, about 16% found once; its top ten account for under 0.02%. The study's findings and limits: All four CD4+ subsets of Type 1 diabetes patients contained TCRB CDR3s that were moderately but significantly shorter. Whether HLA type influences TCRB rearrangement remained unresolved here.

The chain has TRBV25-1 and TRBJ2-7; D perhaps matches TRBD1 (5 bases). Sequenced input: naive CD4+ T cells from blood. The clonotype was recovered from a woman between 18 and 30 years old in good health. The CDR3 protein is CASSTLDTTVGEQYF. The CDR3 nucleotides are TGTGCCAGCAGTACCCTGGACACCACGGTGGGCGAGCAGTACTTC.